This T cell receptor (beta chain) was captured by sequencing in a study of CD8+ T cells in alopecia areata. There are 15 residues in the CDR3. V shed 3 bases and J shed 7 bases, with 13 bases lying between them. Following extraction, RNA underwent reverse transcription to cDNA, which served as the sequencing template. The method was immunoSEQ multiplex PCR; TCRdb's version includes in-frame clones alone and lacks a portion of them. The sample carries 150,000 to 180,000 clones, around half recorded once. The chain carries TRBV23-1 and TRBJ1-6; D call uncertain. TRBV23-1 is an ORF for which the function is uncertain. The source of this sequence is a human donor with alopecia areata. Sequencing used CD8+ T cells sorted from blood, obtained at week 0. The CDR3 DNA reads as TGCGCCAGCAGTCAGTCTACAGTGTTGAATTCACCCCTCCACTTT. The encoded protein is CASSQSTVLNSPLHF.